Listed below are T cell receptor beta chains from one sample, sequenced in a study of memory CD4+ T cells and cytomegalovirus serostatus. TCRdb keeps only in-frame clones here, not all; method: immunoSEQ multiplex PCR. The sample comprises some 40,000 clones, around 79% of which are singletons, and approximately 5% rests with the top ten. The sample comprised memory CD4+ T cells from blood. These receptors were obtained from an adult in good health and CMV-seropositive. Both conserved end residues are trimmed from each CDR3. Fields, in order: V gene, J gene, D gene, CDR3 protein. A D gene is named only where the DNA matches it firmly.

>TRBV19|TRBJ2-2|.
ASSWGRELF
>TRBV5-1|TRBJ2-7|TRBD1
ASSFMPTGVSPDEQY
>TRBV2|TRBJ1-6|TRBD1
ASSRGTGASNSPLH
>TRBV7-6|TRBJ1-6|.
ASSFEPGLNSVGSPLH
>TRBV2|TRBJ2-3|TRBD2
ASSESSGRANTQY
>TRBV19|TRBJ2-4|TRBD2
ASSSPAGGMNIQY
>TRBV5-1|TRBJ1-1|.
ASSSDPNTEAF
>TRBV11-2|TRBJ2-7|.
ASSLSTYEQY
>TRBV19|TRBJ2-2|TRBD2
ASSILAGNTGELF
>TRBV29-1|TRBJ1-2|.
SADSAYGYT
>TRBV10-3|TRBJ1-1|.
AIRPGMGATEAF
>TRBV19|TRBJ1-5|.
ASQPPGAGQPQH
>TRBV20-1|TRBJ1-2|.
SAHRLGYT
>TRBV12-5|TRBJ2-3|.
ASGLSSGGTDTQY
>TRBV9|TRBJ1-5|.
ASSVRGDLGEPQH
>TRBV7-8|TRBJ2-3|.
ASSLAPDADTQY
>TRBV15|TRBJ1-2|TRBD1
ATSMDRIGYT
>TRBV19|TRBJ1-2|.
ASSKTWTENYGYT
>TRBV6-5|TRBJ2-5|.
ASSSPYSGETQY
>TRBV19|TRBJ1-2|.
ASSMIPDSYGYT
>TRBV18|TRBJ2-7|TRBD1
ASSPEMGQGSLRGDEQY
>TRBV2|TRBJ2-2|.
ATLQGSNTGELF
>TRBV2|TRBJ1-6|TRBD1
ASSGQGARNSPLH
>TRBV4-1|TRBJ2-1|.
ASSHPIDNEQF
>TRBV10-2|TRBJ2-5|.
ASSESGRGETQY
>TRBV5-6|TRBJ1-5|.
ASSLGAGRNQPQH
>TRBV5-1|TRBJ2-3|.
ASSLRGTDTQY
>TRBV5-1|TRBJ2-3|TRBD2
ASSSLTSGSAETQY
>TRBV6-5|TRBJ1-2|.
ASGERANYGYT
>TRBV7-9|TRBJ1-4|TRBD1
ASSLRTGGNEKLF
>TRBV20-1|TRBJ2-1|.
SARGYNEQF
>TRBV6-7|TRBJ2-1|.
ASKDSWGNEQF
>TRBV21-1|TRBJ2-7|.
ASSPGSPGTYEQY
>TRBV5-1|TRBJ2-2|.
ASSLRDATGELF
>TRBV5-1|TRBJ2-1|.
ASGADTSVRHEQF
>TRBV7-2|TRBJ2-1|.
ASSLRLLSPYNEQF
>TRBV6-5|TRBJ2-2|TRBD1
ASSYSTGDGAELF
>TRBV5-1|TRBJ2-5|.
ASSWGTSQETQY
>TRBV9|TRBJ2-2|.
ASSRTPRGGTGELF
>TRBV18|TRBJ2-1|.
ASSPTSGLNEQF
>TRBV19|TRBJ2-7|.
ARYRLTYEQY
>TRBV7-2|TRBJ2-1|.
ASRRGRQGHEQF
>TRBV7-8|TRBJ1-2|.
ASSLIVRLGYT
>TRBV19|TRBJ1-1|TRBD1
ASSWDRNTEAF
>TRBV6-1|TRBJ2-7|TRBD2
ASISGPDSYEQY
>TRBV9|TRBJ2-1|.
ASSVDSYNEQF
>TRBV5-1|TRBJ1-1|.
ASSSGHTNTEAF
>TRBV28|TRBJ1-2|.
TSSRGYSYT
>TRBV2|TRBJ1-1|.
ASSVQGNTEAF
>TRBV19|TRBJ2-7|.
ASSIGATYEQY
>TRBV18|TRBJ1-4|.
ASSSTAEKLF
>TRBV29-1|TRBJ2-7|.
SVGRGIHEQY
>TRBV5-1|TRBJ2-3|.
ASSLDGGGRATDTQY
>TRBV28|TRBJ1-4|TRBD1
ASSFSGTGTEKLF
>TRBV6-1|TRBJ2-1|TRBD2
ASSEQSLAVQGGEQF